One sample yielded the 23 T cell receptor beta chains listed below, sequenced in a study of beta chain features in type 1 diabetes. Reverse transcription of all isolated RNA meant that expressed TCRB transcripts were sequenced. Generated by immunoSEQ multiplex PCR, the TCRdb table keeps only in-frame clones and is missing some. The sample includes more than 120,000 clones, about 9.4% of them seen just once. Source material: naive CD4+ T cells from blood. These receptors originate from a man younger than 35 in good health.

The sample holds a few counts of this clone. V is TRBV5-1 and J is TRBJ2-3, with unresolved D. Germline loops: CDR1 SGHRS, CDR2 YFSETQ. Trimming removed 4 bases from V and 2 bases from J, with 11 bases in between. The CDR3 sequence is 14 residues long. The chain's CDR3 is CASSRTGITDTQYF. The CDR3 DNA follows: TGCGCCAGCAGCAGAACGGGTATCACAGATACGCAGTATTTT.

This clone was detected only a few times. J is TRBJ2-7 and V is TRBV19; maybe TRBD2 (6 bases). Germline-derived CDR1 and CDR2 are LNHDA and SQIVND (reference sequence). V gave up 7 bases and J gave up 2 bases, with 9 bases separating them. CDR3 length equals 12 residues. This chain's CDR3 is CASMGLTYEQYF. The DNA of the CDR3 is TGTGCCAGTATGGGACTGACCTACGAGCAGTACTTC.

This chain links TRBV7-9 with TRBJ2-3, with 10 bases aligning to TRBD2. The CDR3 runs to 16 residues. Trimming cost V 4 bases and J 2 bases; bases outside gene matches: 6. The germline gives CDR1 SEHNR, CDR2 FQNEAQ (reference sequence). In DNA form, the CDR3 reads TGTGCCAGCAGCTCCGGGACTAGCGAGTACACAGATACGCAGTATTTT. Protein product: CASSSGTSEYTDTQYF.

This clone was seen at least ten times. The chain uses TRBV4-2 and TRBJ2-1, with 12 bases lining up with TRBD2. The CDR3 covers 14 residues. Trimming cost V 2 bases and J 13 bases; bases outside gene matches: 6. Germline-derived CDR1 and CDR2 are LGHNA and YNFKEQ. CDR3 region: CASSQLAGGFYQFF. CDR3 nucleotides: TGTGCCAGCAGCCAACTAGCGGGGGGGTTTTATCAGTTCTTC.

The V call is TRBV30, the J call TRBJ1-1, with TRBD1 matching over 8 bases. The CDR3 contains 15 residues. CDR1 is GTSNPN, CDR2 SVGIG, per germline (reference sequence). The ends lost 4 bases at V and 3 bases at J; junction bases unmatched: 10. The CDR3 DNA reads as TGTGCCTGGACAGGGGGCGCGTCGGTACACACTGAAGCTTTCTTT. Its protein product is CAWTGGASVHTEAFF. The full variable domain, with the rest looked up from reference TRBV30 and TRBJ1-1, is SQTIHQWPATLVQPVGSPLSLECTVEGTSNPNLYWYRQAAGRGLQLLFYSVGIGQISSEVPQNLSASRPQDRQFILSSKKLLLSDSGFYLCAWTGGASVHTEAFFGQGTRLTVV.

There are many counts of this clone. V usage is TRBV5-4 and J usage is TRBJ2-3, with D perhaps TRBD2 (6 bases). CDR1 and CDR2 from the germline V gene are SGHNT and YYREEE (reference sequence). Trimming removed 4 bases from V and 0 bases from J, with 9 bases in between. The CDR3 has 14 residues. CDR3 in amino acids: CASSRDSSTDTQYF. CDR3 in DNA: TGTGCCAGCAGCCGGGACTCGAGCACAGATACGCAGTATTTT.

The V call is TRBV5-1, the J call TRBJ2-7; 9 bases agree with TRBD2. The trim removed 4 bases at V and 3 bases at J, leaving 8 bases unmatched. The CDR3 contains 15 residues. Germline CDR1 SGHRS, CDR2 YFSETQ. The DNA of the CDR3 is TGCGCCAGCAGCCCCAGAAAGCGGGGGGACTACGAGCAGTACTTC. The encoded protein is CASSPRKRGDYEQYF.

This clone has more than one count but fewer than ten. The chain couples TRBV6-6 to TRBJ1-6; 9 nucleotides match TRBD1. The germline V gene has CDR1 MNHNY and CDR2 SVGAGI (reference sequence). The CDR3 length is 16 residues. V shed 6 bases, J shed 10 bases, and the junction held 13 bases outside the gene matches. The DNA for the CDR3 is TGTGCCAGCAGCCTGTCCGTCGACAGGGGGGCCTCACCCCTCCACTTT. Translation gives CASSLSVDRGASPLHF.

This chain uses TRBV4-3 with TRBJ2-7, with D perhaps matching TRBD2 (6 bases). Trimming stripped 0 bases from V and 3 bases from J, with 15 bases between. This CDR3 is 16 amino acids long. Germline CDR1 and CDR2: LGHNA and YSLEER. CDR3 DNA: TGCGCCAGCAGCCAAGATCGCGGGACGGTCCTCTACGAGCAGTACTTC. Its translation is CASSQDRGTVLYEQYF.

This chain links TRBV7-2 with TRBJ1-4; the D is unclear. The CDR3 totals 15 residues. V lost 0 bases and J 0 bases, leaving 5 bases between the germline ends. Germline V gene lookup returns CDR1 SGHTA and CDR2 FQGNSA. CDR3 bases: TGTGCCAGCAGCTTAGCGGCAACAACTAATGAAAAACTGTTTTTT. Translated, it gives CASSLAATTNEKLFF.

The chain recombines TRBV6-5 with TRBJ2-1; the match to TRBD1 covers 7 bases. This CDR3 region has 15 residues. Germline V gives CDR1 MNHEY, CDR2 SVGAGI. After removal of 2 bases from V and 7 bases from J, the junction contained 8 bases not matched to a gene. CDR3 in amino acids: CASSYQGRGSNEQFF. The DNA of the CDR3 is TGTGCCAGCAGTTACCAGGGCAGGGGGTCTAATGAGCAGTTCTTC.

The chain recombines TRBV9 with TRBJ1-6; D gene unclear. In germline, CDR1 is SGDLS, CDR2 YYNGEE. This CDR3 spans 12 amino acids. V lost 5 bases, J lost 5 bases, and 5 bases lay in between. The CDR3 loop reads CASSNNNSPLHF. CDR3 sequence (DNA): TGTGCCAGCAGTAATAATAATTCACCCCTCCACTTT.

This clone was seen only a few times. The rearrangement uses TRBV6-6 and TRBJ2-3, with 10 nucleotides matching TRBD2. Unmatched junction bases numbered 6, after V lost 4 bases and J lost 5 bases. The CDR3 is 15 residues long. Germline-derived CDR1 and CDR2 are MNHNY and SVGAGI (reference sequence). In DNA, the CDR3 is TGTGCCAGCAGTTCTGGACAGCGGGGGGGAGATACGCAGTATTTT. This encodes CASSSGQRGGDTQYF.

The chain couples TRBV9 to TRBJ2-1, with D uncertain. Per the germline V gene, CDR1 is SGDLS and CDR2 is YYNGEE. This CDR3 is built from 13 residues. Trimming left V 0 bases short and J 5 bases short, with 6 bases between. Written as DNA, the CDR3 is TGTGCCAGCAGCGTAGCCCGGGACAATGAGCAGTTCTTC. This sequence encodes CASSVARDNEQFF.

This rearrangement joins TRBV6-5 to TRBJ1-5; 8 bases are a match to TRBD1. This CDR3 contains 14 residues. Germline assignment: CDR1 MNHEY and CDR2 SVGAGI. Losses at the gene ends were 6 bases for V and 3 bases for J; bases not matched to a gene: 4. In nucleotides, the CDR3 is TGTGCCAGCAGAATGACAGGGGTCAATCAGCCCCAGCATTTT. Protein: CASRMTGVNQPQHF.

The table lists this clone with a few counts. CDR3 region: CASSPTTSGGTDTQYF. CDR3 DNA: TGTGCCAGCAGCCCGACGACTAGCGGGGGCACAGATACGCAGTATTTT. The chain joins TRBV11-2 to TRBJ2-3; 11 positions agree with TRBD2. CDR3 length: 16 residues. The germline V gene encodes CDR1 SGHAT and CDR2 FQNNGV. The V and J ends lost 5 bases and 1 base, in that order; junction bases with no gene match: 5.

This clone was seen a handful of times. This chain joins TRBV9 and TRBJ1-4; 11 bases agree with TRBD1. The germline gives CDR1 SGDLS, CDR2 YYNGEE. The CDR3 runs to 16 residues. The V gene end was trimmed by 4 bases and the J gene end by 8 bases; junction bases not matched to a gene: 10. CDR3 protein: CASSPHPRTGGEKLFF. The DNA of the CDR3 is TGTGCCAGCAGCCCACATCCACGGACAGGGGGCGAAAAACTGTTTTTT.

The rearrangement joins TRBV27 to TRBJ1-5; D might be TRBD1 (6 bases). Germline CDR1 MNHEY, CDR2 SMNVEV (reference sequence). The V end lost 10 bases, the J end lost 0 bases, and 19 bases lay between the germline ends. CDR3 length: 16 residues. CDR3 region: CANLDRGALSNQPQHF. The CDR3 nucleotides are TGTGCCAACCTTGACCGGGGGGCGCTTAGCAATCAGCCCCAGCATTTT.

This clone was detected many times. The chain recombines TRBV19 with TRBJ2-1; D might be TRBD1 (5 bases). Trimming pared 4 bases from V and 6 bases from J, leaving 7 bases between. Per germline, CDR1 LNHDA and CDR2 SQIVND (reference sequence). This CDR3 comprises 12 residues. In nucleotides, the CDR3 is TGTGCCAGTAGTACAGACAGCAATGAGCAGTTCTTC. Amino acids: CASSTDSNEQFF.

V and J are TRBV7-3 and TRBJ2-5, with D perhaps TRBD1 (6 bases). V lost 5 bases to trimming and J lost 1 base, with 11 bases between them. The germline V gene encodes CDR1 SGHTA and CDR2 FQGTGA. The CDR3 covers 14 residues. CDR3 nucleotide sequence: TGTGCCAGCAGCCCCTTGGACAGCCAAGAGACCCAGTACTTC. It translates to CASSPLDSQETQYF.

For the CDR3, the DNA is TGTGCCAGCAGCTCGCAGTCGGGACTGTCCTACGAGCAGTACTTC. Amino acids: CASSSQSGLSYEQYF. This chain links TRBV11-2 with TRBJ2-7; a weak D match, TRBD2 (6 bases). Trimming cost V 4 bases and J 1 base, with 14 bases left between them. Germline V gene sequence: CDR1 SGHAT, CDR2 FQNNGV. This CDR3 has 15 amino acids.

The gene calls are TRBV7-2 and TRBJ1-6; 9 bases are a match to TRBD1. Per germline, CDR1 SGHTA and CDR2 FQGNSA. The V segment lost 5 bases and the J segment 0 bases; nucleotides outside the gene matches: 2. CDR3 length: 16 amino acids. For the CDR3, the DNA is TGTGCCAGCAGCGCGGACAGGGGCTCCTATAATTCACCCCTCCACTTT. This translates into CASSADRGSYNSPLHF.

V and J are TRBV5-6 and TRBJ2-7; tentatively, D is TRBD1 (5 bases). The CDR3 has 12 amino acids. In germline, CDR1 is SGHDT, CDR2 YYEEEE. Trimming cost V 3 bases and J 2 bases, with 6 bases left between them. DNA for the CDR3: TGTGCCAGCAGCTCAGGGACCTACGAGCAGTACTTC. Residues: CASSSGTYEQYF.